Listed here are 12 T cell receptor beta chains from one sample, sequenced in a study of blood T cells in healthy people across ages. PCR was performed a second time for about 7 to 12 cycles using a sample-barcoded 5' primer and a J-beta primer mix. One entry per CDR3 protein, called by TCRdb with MiXCR from the 5' RACE reads. The repertoire includes some 1,800,000 distinct CDR3 sequences, about two fifths of them detected once, and more than 20% sits in the top ten. The sample comprised blood. The receptor source for this set is a human donor in good health.

This clonotype was seen repeatedly, ten times or more. The gene calls are TRBV20-1 and TRBJ2-7; 11 bases match TRBD1. Germline assignment: CDR1 DFQATT and CDR2 SNEGSKA (reference sequence). V lost 4 bases, J lost 9 bases, and 8 bases stayed unmatched. There are 13 residues in the CDR3. CDR3 in amino acids: CSATDGQGAWQYF. In DNA form, the CDR3 reads TGCAGTGCTACGGACGGACAGGGGGCATGGCAGTACTTC.

This clonotype appeared a few times. V usage is TRBV6-1 and J usage is TRBJ2-2; D tentatively reads TRBD1 or TRBD2 (5 bases each). Trimming shortened V by 7 bases and J by 6 bases, and 9 bases separated the two germline ends. Germline values: CDR1 MNHNS, CDR2 SASEGT. The CDR3 length is 12 residues. CDR3 in amino acids: CASISGPGELFF. Here the CDR3 DNA reads TGTGCCAGCATCTCGGGGCCCGGGGAGCTGTTTTTT.

At least ten counts were recorded for this clonotype. DNA of the CDR3: TGCAGTGCTAGAGACACGACAGGGTTGGAGTACTTC. Protein sequence: CSARDTTGLEYF. V is TRBV20-1 and J is TRBJ2-4, with 7 bases identical to TRBD1. J was trimmed by 14 bases and V by 0 bases; bases with no gene match: 7. Germline V gene sequence: CDR1 DFQATT, CDR2 SNEGSKA (reference sequence). CDR3 size: 12 residues.

This clonotype occurred a few times. V and J are TRBV7-2 and TRBJ2-5; the D gene is possibly TRBD1 (5 bases). Germline-derived CDR1 and CDR2 are SGHTA and FQGNSA. Between the trimmed V and J ends, which lost 1 base and 5 bases, there was a span of 20 bases. The CDR3 has 17 residues. For the CDR3, the DNA is TGTGCCAGCAGCTTAGTTGTTTATAGGTCAGGGTCGGAGACCCAGTACTTC. It yields the protein CASSLVVYRSGSETQYF.

This clonotype showed up just a few times. V gene TRBV7-2 combines with J gene TRBJ1-2; D gene ambiguous. This CDR3 is built from 16 residues. Between the trimmed V and J ends, which lost 3 bases and 8 bases, there was a span of 22 bases. Per germline, CDR1 SGHTA and CDR2 FQGNSA. Here the CDR3 DNA reads TGTGCCAGCAGCTTCATCGTTATCCAGGACTCGAAGGGCTACACCTTC. Its translation is CASSFIVIQDSKGYTF.

The V and J genes are TRBV12-3 or TRBV12-4 and TRBJ1-1; D gene uncertain. The ends were cut back, 6 bases at V and 0 bases at J, with 11 bases in the middle. The CDR3 runs to 14 residues. In nucleotides, the CDR3 is TGTGCCAGCAGACCACCGCGCATGAACACTGAAGCTTTCTTT. Translated, it gives CASRPPRMNTEAFF.

This clonotype was counted only a few times. The rearrangement links TRBV6-1 to TRBJ1-2; D perhaps matches TRBD1 (5 bases). The CDR3 extends over 13 amino acids. V shed 2 bases and J shed 8 bases, with 12 bases lying between them. The V gene's germline CDR1 is MNHNS and CDR2 SASEGT. The CDR3 here is CASSEQGLGGYTF. The DNA for the CDR3 is TGTGCCAGCAGTGAACAGGGCCTTGGAGGCTACACCTTC.

This clonotype was picked up a small number of times. The V call is TRBV2, the J call TRBJ2-1; D uncertain. This CDR3 comprises 14 residues. Per the germline V gene, CDR1 is SNHLY and CDR2 is FYNNEI. Deletions cut 6 bases from V and 1 base from J, with 10 bases between. The CDR3 sequence is CASSPLRSYNEQFF. For the CDR3, the DNA is TGTGCCAGCAGCCCTTTACGATCCTACAATGAGCAGTTCTTC.

A remark on this clonotype: The germline gene is not matched at one end of the junction; a read error may be the cause. The V gene is TRBV7-2, the J gene TRBJ2-5, with a tentative D call TRBD1 (5 bases). This CDR3 region has 14 residues. CDR1 and CDR2 (germline): SGHTA, FQGNSA. The CDR3 nucleotides read TGTGTCAGCAGCTCAAGGGGCAACCAAGAGACCCAGTACTTC. Amino acids: CVSSSRGNQETQYF. Based on the CDR3 plus reference TRBV7-2 and TRBJ2-5, the full variable domain is GAGVSQSPSNKVTEKGKDVELRCDPISGHTALYWYRQSLGQGLEFLIYFQGNSAPDKSGLPSDRFSAERTGGSVSTLTIQRTQQEDSAVYLCVSSSRGNQETQYFGPGTRLLVL.

In this sample, this clonotype turned up a few times. The junction and the germline gene differ at one end; a read error may be behind it. The chain uses TRBV5-6 and TRBJ2-3, with D unresolved. The V gene's germline CDR1 is SGHDT and CDR2 YYEEEE. The CDR3 has 16 amino acids. CDR3 sequence: CASSSSSFVRTDTQYF. DNA of the CDR3: TGTGCCAGTAGCTCCTCCTCCTTCGTACGCACAGATACGCAGTATTTT.

CDR3 amino acids: CASSLVLPAVQYF. In DNA, the CDR3 is TGTGCCAGCAGCTTAGTTCTCCCGGCGGTGCAGTATTTT. The V gene is TRBV7-2, the J gene TRBJ2-3; D unresolved. CDR3 length: 13 residues. Trimming left V 1 base short and J 11 bases short, with 13 bases between. CDR1 is SGHTA, CDR2 FQGNSA, per germline.

The chain uses TRBV6-6 and TRBJ2-2, with TRBD2 as a possible D gene (6 bases). Germline lookup yields CDR1 MNHNY and CDR2 SVGAGI (reference sequence). Between the trimmed V and J ends, which lost 2 bases and 7 bases, there was a span of 8 bases. The CDR3 is 13 residues long. This CDR3 reads CASSYIGGGELFF. The CDR3 nucleotides are TGTGCCAGCAGTTACATCGGGGGCGGGGAGCTGTTTTTT.